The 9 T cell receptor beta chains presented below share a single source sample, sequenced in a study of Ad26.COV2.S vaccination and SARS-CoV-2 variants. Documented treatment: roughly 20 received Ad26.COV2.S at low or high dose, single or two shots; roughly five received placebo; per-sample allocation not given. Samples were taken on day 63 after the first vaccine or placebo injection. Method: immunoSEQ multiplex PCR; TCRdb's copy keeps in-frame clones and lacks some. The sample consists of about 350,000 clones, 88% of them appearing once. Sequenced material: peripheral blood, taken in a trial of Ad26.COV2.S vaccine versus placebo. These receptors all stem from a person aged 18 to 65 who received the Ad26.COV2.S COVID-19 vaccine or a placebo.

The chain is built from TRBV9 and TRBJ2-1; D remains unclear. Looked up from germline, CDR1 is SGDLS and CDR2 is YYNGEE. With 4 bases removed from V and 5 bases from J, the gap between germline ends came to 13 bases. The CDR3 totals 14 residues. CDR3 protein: CASSPRVADNEQFF. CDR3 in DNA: TGTGCCAGCAGCCCTAGGGTGGCTGACAATGAGCAGTTCTTC.

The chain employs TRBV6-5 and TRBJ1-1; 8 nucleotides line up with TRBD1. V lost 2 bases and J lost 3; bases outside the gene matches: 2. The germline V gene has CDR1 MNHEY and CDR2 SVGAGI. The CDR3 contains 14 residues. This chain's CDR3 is CASSYEQGDTEAFF. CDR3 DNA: TGTGCCAGCAGTTACGAACAGGGGGACACTGAAGCTTTCTTT.

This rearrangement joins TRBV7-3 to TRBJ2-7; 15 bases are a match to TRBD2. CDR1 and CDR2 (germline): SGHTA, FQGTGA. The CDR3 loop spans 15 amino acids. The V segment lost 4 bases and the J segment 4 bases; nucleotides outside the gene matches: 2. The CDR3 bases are TGTGCCAGCAGCTCTGGACTAGCGGGAGGGTACGAGCAGTACTTC. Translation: CASSSGLAGGYEQYF. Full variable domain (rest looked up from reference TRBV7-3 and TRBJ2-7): GAGVSQTPSNKVTEKGKYVELRCDPISGHTALYWYRQSLGQGPEFLIYFQGTGAADDSGLPNDRFFAVRPEGSVSTLKIQRTERGDSAVYLCASSSGLAGGYEQYFGPGTRLTVT.

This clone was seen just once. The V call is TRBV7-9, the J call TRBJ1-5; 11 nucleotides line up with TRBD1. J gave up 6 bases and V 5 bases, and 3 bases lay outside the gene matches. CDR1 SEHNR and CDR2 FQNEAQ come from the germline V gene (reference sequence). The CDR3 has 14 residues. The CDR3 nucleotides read TGTGCCAGCAGCAGGACAGGGGGCAGTCAGCCCCAGCATTTT. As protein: CASSRTGGSQPQHF.

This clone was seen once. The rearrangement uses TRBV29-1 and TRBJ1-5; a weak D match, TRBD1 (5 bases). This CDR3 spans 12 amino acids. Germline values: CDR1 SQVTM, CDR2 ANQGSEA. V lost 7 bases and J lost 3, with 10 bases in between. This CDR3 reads CSAQAPNQPQHF. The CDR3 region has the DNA TGCAGCGCACAGGCTCCCAATCAGCCCCAGCATTTT. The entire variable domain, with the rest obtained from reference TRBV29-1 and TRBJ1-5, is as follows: SAVISQKPSRDICQRGTSLTIQCQVDSQVTMMFWYRQQPGQSLTLIATANQGSEATYESGFVIDKFPISRPNLTFSTLTVSNMSPEDSSIYLCSAQAPNQPQHFGDGTRLSIL.

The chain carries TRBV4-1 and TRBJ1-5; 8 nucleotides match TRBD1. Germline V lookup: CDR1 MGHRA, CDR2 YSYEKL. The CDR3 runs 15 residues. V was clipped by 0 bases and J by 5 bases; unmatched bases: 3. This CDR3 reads CASSQEVTGDQPQHF. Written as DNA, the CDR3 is TGCGCCAGCAGCCAAGAAGTGACAGGGGATCAGCCCCAGCATTTT.

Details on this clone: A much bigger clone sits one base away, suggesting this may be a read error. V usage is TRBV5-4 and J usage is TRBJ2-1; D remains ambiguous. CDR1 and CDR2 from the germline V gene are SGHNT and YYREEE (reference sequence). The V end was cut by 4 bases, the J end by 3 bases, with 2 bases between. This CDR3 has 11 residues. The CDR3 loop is CASSLYNEQFF. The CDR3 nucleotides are TGTGCCAGCAGCCTCTACAATGAGCAGTTCTTC.

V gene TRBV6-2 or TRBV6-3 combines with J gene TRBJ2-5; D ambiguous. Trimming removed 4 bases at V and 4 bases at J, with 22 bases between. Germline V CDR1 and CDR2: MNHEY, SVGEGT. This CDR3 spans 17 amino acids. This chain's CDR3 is CASSSPPGSRLGETQYF. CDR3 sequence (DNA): TGTGCCAGCAGTTCCCCACCGGGTAGTCGACTCGGAGAGACCCAGTACTTC.

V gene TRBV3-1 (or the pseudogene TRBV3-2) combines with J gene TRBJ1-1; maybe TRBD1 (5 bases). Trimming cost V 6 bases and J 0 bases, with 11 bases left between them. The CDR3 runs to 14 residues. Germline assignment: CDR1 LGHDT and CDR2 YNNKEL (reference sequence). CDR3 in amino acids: CASRPGTVNTEAFF. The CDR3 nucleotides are TGTGCCAGCAGACCCGGGACGGTGAACACTGAAGCTTTCTTT.